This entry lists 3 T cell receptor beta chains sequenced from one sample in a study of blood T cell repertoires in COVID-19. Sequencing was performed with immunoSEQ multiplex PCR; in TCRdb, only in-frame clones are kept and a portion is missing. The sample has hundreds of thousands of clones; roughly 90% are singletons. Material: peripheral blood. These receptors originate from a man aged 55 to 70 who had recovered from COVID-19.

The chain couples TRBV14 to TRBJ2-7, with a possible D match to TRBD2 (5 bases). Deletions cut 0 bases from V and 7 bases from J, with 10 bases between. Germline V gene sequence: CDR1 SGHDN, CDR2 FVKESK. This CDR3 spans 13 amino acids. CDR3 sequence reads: CASSQDWRGEQYF. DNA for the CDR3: TGTGCCAGCAGCCAAGATTGGAGAGGGGAGCAGTACTTC.

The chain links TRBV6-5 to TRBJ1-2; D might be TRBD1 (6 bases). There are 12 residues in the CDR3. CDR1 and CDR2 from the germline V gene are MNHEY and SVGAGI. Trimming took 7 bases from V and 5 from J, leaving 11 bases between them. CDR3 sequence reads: CASTDRTYGYTF. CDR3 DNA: TGTGCCAGCACCGACAGGACGTATGGCTACACCTTC.

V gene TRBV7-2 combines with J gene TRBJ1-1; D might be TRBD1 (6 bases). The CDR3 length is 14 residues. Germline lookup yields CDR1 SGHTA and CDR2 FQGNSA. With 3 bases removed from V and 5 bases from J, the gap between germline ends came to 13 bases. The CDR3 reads CASSFDTGMTEAFF. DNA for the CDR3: TGTGCCAGCAGCTTTGATACAGGGATGACTGAAGCTTTCTTT.